These T cell receptor beta chains were read from a single sample in a study of a mutant IDH1 vaccine in newly diagnosed glioma. These receptors are not linked to any known antigen. Profiling relied on immunoSEQ multiplex PCR, and the TCRdb table lists in-frame clones only, not all of them. The table has 40,000 or so clones, 65% to 85% seen once; the top ten hold about 2.2%. The sample here was PBMCs, taken from a glioma patient whose treatment included an IDH1 peptide vaccine. These receptors all come from a woman aged 18-29 years with glioma. Some clones in this sample may be carry-over from other donors' samples. Both conserved end residues are trimmed from each CDR3. Fields, in order: V gene, CDR3 protein.

TRBV27	ASSLGAFSGNTIY
TRBV20-1	SASPAQEQF
TRBV5-6	ASSSGAIPFYGYT
TRBV6-1	ASSPLREGQF
TRBV18	ASSPGQHMNTEAF
TRBV6-5	ASSYSRDSEETQY
TRBV7-2	ASSDTGQQETQY
TRBV7-9	ASSLGSGRAAYNEQF
TRBV5-4	ASSLGGQGASLYGYT
TRBV6-1	ASRGRYPLYGYT
TRBV27	ASSPSGVFREDTEAF
TRBV4-2	ASSREETDTQY
TRBV6-5	ASTPGQGLKAF
TRBV6-1	ASSEVLAGGSPRTQY
TRBV28	ASSSPAQGMNTEAF
TRBV5-4	ASSSKMDFYGYT
TRBV6-5	ASSSKDDRSFAY
TRBV28	ASSLVRDSYGYT
TRBV4-2	ASSQLGVYEQY
TRBV5-4	ASSPGTSGRVPFNEQF
TRBV27	ASSFGTNEQY
TRBV28	ASVAGGETQY
TRBV2	ASKDSGNEKLF
TRBV30	AWNGDNTEAF
TRBV5-1	ASSFSRVDYGYT
TRBV5-1	ASSSGSRDYGYT
TRBV6-1	ASSPLAGGLYEQF
TRBV19	ASRLVGGANYGYT
TRBV25-1	ASLGGAGYGYT